These T cell receptor beta chains were read from a single sample in a study of low-dose radiotherapy and immunotherapy resistance in tumors. Using its own MiXCR run on the reads, TCRdb lists one record per CDR3 protein. This sample yields fewer than 95,000 distinct CDR3 sequences, of which more than 8% are seen a single time; about 1% belongs to the top ten. The sequences come from PBMCs, collected before treatment. The receptors stem from a male donor with prostate cancer. CDR3s include the opening cysteine and the closing phenylalanine or tryptophan. A D gene is named only where the DNA matches it firmly. Rows may omit the clone size; those that give it use once, few, many or a size class.

J gene: TRBJ2-1; clone size: NA; D gene: NA; V gene: TRBV10-3; CDR3 DNA: TGTGCCATAGCAGGGTACGGGAACAATGAGCAGTTCTTC; CDR3 protein: CAIAGYGNNEQFF
J gene: TRBJ2-7; clone size: many; D gene: TRBD2; V gene: TRBV7-2; CDR3 DNA: TGTGCCAGCAGCCCATCTAGCGGGAGATTAGGCGAGCAGTACTTC; CDR3 protein: CASSPSSGRLGEQYF
J gene: TRBJ2-5; clone size: many; D gene: NA; V gene: TRBV28; CDR3 DNA: TGTGCCAGCGGGCCCTTAGGGACCCAAGAGACCCAGTACTTC; CDR3 protein: CASGPLGTQETQYF
J gene: TRBJ2-7; clone size: NA; D gene: NA; V gene: TRBV27; CDR3 DNA: TGTGCCAGCAGTTTAAACGGTGAGGACGAGCAGTACTTC; CDR3 protein: CASSLNGEDEQYF
J gene: TRBJ1-4; clone size: many; D gene: NA; V gene: TRBV20-1; CDR3 DNA: TGCAGTGCTTTACCACAGGGAAAGGGGGAAAAACTGTTTTTT; CDR3 protein: CSALPQGKGEKLFF
J gene: TRBJ1-6; clone size: many; D gene: NA; V gene: TRBV28; CDR3 DNA: TGTGCCAGCTTTGGGGGGCTTAGTAATTCACCCCTCCACTTT; CDR3 protein: CASFGGLSNSPLHF
J gene: TRBJ1-1; clone size: many; D gene: NA; V gene: TRBV7-9; CDR3 DNA: TGTGCCAGCAGCTTAGTAATGGCTGAAGCTTTCTTT; CDR3 protein: CASSLVMAEAFF
J gene: TRBJ2-1; clone size: NA; D gene: NA; V gene: TRBV4-1; CDR3 DNA: TGCGCCAGCAGCCAAGAGGGGGCAACCTACTACAATGAGCAGTTCTTC; CDR3 protein: CASSQEGATYYNEQFF
J gene: TRBJ2-7; clone size: many; D gene: NA; V gene: TRBV4-1; CDR3 DNA: TGCGCCAGCAGCCAAGATCAGGGTTCCGAGCAGTACTTC; CDR3 protein: CASSQDQGSEQYF
J gene: TRBJ2-1; clone size: many; D gene: TRBD1; V gene: TRBV28; CDR3 DNA: TGTGCCAGCAGCCGGCAGGGGGCCTACAATGAGCAGTTCTTC; CDR3 protein: CASSRQGAYNEQFF
J gene: TRBJ2-3; clone size: many; D gene: TRBD2; V gene: TRBV5-4; CDR3 DNA: TGTGCCAGCAGCACAGTCCTAGCGGGCTTTAGCACAGATACGCAGTATTTT; CDR3 protein: CASSTVLAGFSTDTQYF
J gene: TRBJ2-1; clone size: many; D gene: NA; V gene: TRBV10-3; CDR3 DNA: TGTGCCATCAGTGTTTACGGGAATGAGCAGTTCTTC; CDR3 protein: CAISVYGNEQFF
J gene: TRBJ2-3; clone size: many; D gene: NA; V gene: TRBV10-3; CDR3 DNA: TGTGCCATCAGGGGCCCCGCGACAGATACGCAGTATTTT; CDR3 protein: CAIRGPATDTQYF
J gene: TRBJ2-7; clone size: many; D gene: NA; V gene: TRBV28; CDR3 DNA: TGTGCCAGCAGTTTTTGGATTGGGGAATACGAGCAGTACTTC; CDR3 protein: CASSFWIGEYEQYF
J gene: TRBJ1-3; clone size: many; D gene: NA; V gene: TRBV25-1; CDR3 DNA: TGTGCCAGCAGTGATAGTTTGATCTCTGGAAACACCATATATTTT; CDR3 protein: CASSDSLISGNTIYF
J gene: TRBJ1-3; clone size: many; D gene: NA; V gene: TRBV7-2; CDR3 DNA: TGTGCCAGCAGCTACGGGACATCCTTAGGCAACACCATATATTTT; CDR3 protein: CASSYGTSLGNTIYF